This T cell receptor beta chain derives from a study of T cell clones after liver transplantation. Regarding the study as a whole: A significant post-transplant drop in circulating graft-donor-reactive CD4 TCRbeta sequences occurred in most of the 8 subjects.

Assay used: immunoSEQ multiplex PCR; TCRdb lists only in-frame clones, some missing. The sample includes around 120,000 clones, over 75% of them seen just once. Remarks on this clone: Antigen specificity is unknown.

This CDR3 has 17 amino acids. V dropped 3 bases and J dropped 3; count of bases not matched to a gene: 5. Germline V gives CDR1 KGHSH, CDR2 LQKENI. The input for sequencing was CD4+ T cells from blood, taken 12 months after liver transplant. This sequence joins TRBV18 and TRBJ2-1, with 13 bases identical to TRBD2. The sequence was obtained from a human patient who received a liver transplant. Some T cells may be supplied by the graft donor. The CDR3, as DNA: TGTGCCAGCTCACCCCCCGGGACTAGCGGGAACTACAATGAGCAGTTCTTC. It translates to CASSPPGTSGNYNEQFF.